This TCR beta chain was sequenced for a study of ipilimumab plus nivolumab after autologous stem cell transplantation (dated by TCRdb to the early 2020s). At the level of the whole study: The median number of doses that trial patients received was about five for ipilimumab and 8 for nivolumab. The myeloma cohort included high-risk transplant-naive patients and patients relapsing within 3 years of a first autologous transplant. Patients with high-risk diffuse large B cell lymphoma, mature T cell lymphoma, or multiple myeloma undergoing autologous transplant were enrolled in the trial. The intent-to-treat population of the trial consisted of around 37 patients.

Starting 14 to 28 days after the autologous transplant, patients began checkpoint therapy, which included ipilimumab at 1 mg/kg intravenously on day 1 of selected weeks. Patients received nivolumab at 3 mg/kg intravenously on day 1 of weeks 1, 4, 7, 10, and every two weeks through week 26. The study was a Phase Ib clinical trial testing combined checkpoint inhibition with ipilimumab and nivolumab as consolidation after autologous stem cell transplantation. The paper as a whole reports these results and caveats: Combined checkpoint inhibition as post-transplant consolidation was concluded by the authors to appear tolerable. According to the authors, a biologic rationale for studying the approach further came from T cell receptor repertoire, regulatory T cell phenotype and gut microbiota profiles.

Receptor amplification or capture employed the immunoSEQ multiplex PCR assay. TCRdb holds this immuneACCESS table with in-frame rearrangements only. Some clones are missing; in checked studies, unresolved V genes explain under half, and the rest has no known cause. Counted in this sample were about 4,800 clones; more than 65% of them appeared once. The ten largest clones represent under 30% of the sample. Worth noting for this clone: It has no known antigen specificity. Qualities for individual bases were not recorded, and no much larger clone is one base off.

The sequence was obtained from a male donor with multiple myeloma. This specimen was PBMCs, taken in a trial of ipilimumab plus nivolumab as post-transplant consolidation.

The nucleotide sequence is given as TGTGCCAGCAGGGACACCGGTTGGGACGACGAAAAACTGTTTTTT. Its protein reads: CASRDTGWDDEKLFF. The V and J genes are TRBV6-6 and TRBJ1-4; a tentative D match to TRBD1 spans 5 bases. Reading the germline V gene (reference sequence) gives CDR1 MNHNY and CDR2 SVGAGI. The CDR3 numbers 15 residues from cysteine through phenylalanine. Only CDR3 DNA is held: 45 bases, read in frame from base 1. V is pared back by 6 bases and J by 8 bases, with 19 bases lying between the germline termini.